This entry lists 29 T cell receptor beta chains sequenced from one sample in a study of blood T cell repertoires in COVID-19 (dated by TCRdb to the early 2020s). The library was obtained by the immunoSEQ multiplex PCR assay. In its TCRdb copy, this immuneACCESS table keeps in-frame sequences only and misses some clones. Where compared with another copy, unresolved V genes explain less than half of these, and the others have no known cause. The sample includes under 300,000 clones, with approximately 91% observed a single time. The ten largest clones represent 1.5% to 2% of the sample. Sequenced input: PBMCs or T cells enriched from blood (not recorded which). The receptor source for this set is a woman between 40 and 50 years old who had recovered from COVID-19.

The V call is TRBV6-5, the J call TRBJ2-7, with 7 bases matching TRBD1. The junction had 11 bases not matched to a gene; V was cut back by 4 bases and J by 5 bases. Germline values: CDR1 MNHEY, CDR2 SVGAGI. The CDR3 extends over 15 amino acids. CDR3: CASSSPRTGGDEQYF. The CDR3 nucleotides read TGTGCCAGCAGTTCCCCCAGGACAGGCGGTGACGAGCAGTACTTC.

This clone was recorded once. Distinct nucleotide sequences in the sample also encode this CDR3. The chain carries TRBV7-9 and TRBJ1-2; TRBD1 matches 7 bases. This CDR3 region has 14 residues. V lost 5 bases, J lost 7 bases, and 10 bases stayed unmatched. From germline, CDR1 is SEHNR and CDR2 FQNEAQ (reference sequence). CDR3 DNA sequence: TGTGCCAGCAGCCCCGGAGGAGGGGGCGGTGGCTACACCTTC. This translates into CASSPGGGGGGYTF.

J is TRBJ1-5 and V is TRBV19; TRBD1 is a possible D gene (6 bases). The CDR3 contains 14 residues. Germline V gives CDR1 LNHDA, CDR2 SQIVND (reference sequence). V was pared by 6 bases and J by 3 bases, with 12 bases between. The chain's CDR3 is CASRDRTHNQPQHF. The CDR3 bases are TGTGCCAGTAGAGACAGGACCCACAATCAGCCCCAGCATTTT.

The chain employs TRBV13 and TRBJ2-2, with D perhaps TRBD1 (6 bases). Germline lookup yields CDR1 PRHDT and CDR2 FYEKMQ (reference sequence). This CDR3 is 16 amino acids long. Between the trimmed V and J ends, which lost 5 bases and 2 bases, there was a span of 15 bases. CDR3 DNA sequence: TGTGCCAGCAGCCTCACCCGGACAGACAACACCGGGGAGCTGTTTTTT. Residues: CASSLTRTDNTGELFF.

This chain connects TRBV30 to TRBJ2-7; TRBD1 matches at 7 bases. After removal of 3 bases from V and 2 bases from J, the junction contained 7 bases not matched to a gene. The CDR3 length is 14 residues. Germline V CDR1 and CDR2: GTSNPN, SVGIG (reference sequence). CDR3 DNA: TGTGCCTGGAGAGTGGGAGACAGGGCCTACGAGCAGTACTTC. Translated: CAWRVGDRAYEQYF.

This rearrangement joins TRBV7-8 to TRBJ1-1; a weak D match, TRBD1 (5 bases). The germline gives CDR1 SGHVS, CDR2 FQNEAQ. The CDR3 spans 14 residues. The germline V and J ends were trimmed by 5 bases and 0 bases, with 10 bases remaining between them. Here the CDR3 reads CASSPRRVNTEAFF. The CDR3 DNA reads TGTGCCAGCAGCCCCCGCAGGGTGAACACTGAAGCTTTCTTT.

This clone was found once. The chain joins TRBV7-2 to TRBJ1-6; 7 bases are a match to TRBD1. The germline V gene has CDR1 SGHTA and CDR2 FQGNSA. The CDR3 contains 16 residues. V gave up 5 bases and J gave up 14 bases; unmatched junction bases: 18. The CDR3 nucleotides are TGTGCCAGCAGCCGGGACGGGGGACAGAAATATGCCACCCTCCACTTT. Protein: CASSRDGGQKYATLHF. Together with reference TRBV7-2 and TRBJ1-6, the CDR3 gives the full variable domain: GAGVSQSPSNKVTEKGKDVELRCDPISGHTALYWYRQSLGQGLEFLIYFQGNSAPDKSGLPSDRFSAERTGGSVSTLTIQRTQQEDSAVYLCASSRDGGQKYATLHFGNGTRLTVT.

V and J are TRBV5-1 and TRBJ2-3, with 8 bases aligning to TRBD2. The CDR3 covers 15 residues. In germline, CDR1 is SGHRS, CDR2 YFSETQ. The ends lost 4 bases at V and 0 bases at J; junction bases unmatched: 4. CDR3 residues: CASSGASGSTDTQYF. The DNA of the CDR3 is TGCGCCAGCAGCGGAGCTAGCGGGAGCACAGATACGCAGTATTTT.

The chain recombines TRBV5-1 with TRBJ2-1; 11 bases are shared with TRBD2. The CDR3 runs to 16 residues. The trim removed 5 bases at V and 8 bases at J, leaving 12 bases unmatched. CDR1 SGHRS and CDR2 YFSETQ come from the germline V gene. CDR3 protein: CASSPLAGVTFDEQFF. The CDR3, as DNA: TGCGCCAGCAGTCCACTAGCGGGGGTGACTTTCGATGAGCAGTTCTTC. Supplemented by reference TRBV5-1 and TRBJ2-1, the full variable domain reads KAGVTQTPRYLIKTRGQQVTLSCSPISGHRSVSWYQQTPGQGLQFLFEYFSETQRNKGNFPGRFSGRQFSNSRSEMNVSTLELGDSALYLCASSPLAGVTFDEQFFGPGTRLTVL.

The rearrangement links TRBV7-2 to TRBJ2-5; TRBD2 matches at 13 bases. The V segment lost 2 bases and the J segment 4 bases; nucleotides outside the gene matches: 7. CDR3 length equals 17 residues. Germline lookup yields CDR1 SGHTA and CDR2 FQGNSA. Written as DNA, the CDR3 is TGTGCCAGCAGCTTATTCCGGACTAGCGGGGGCGGAGAGACCCAGTACTTC. As protein: CASSLFRTSGGGETQYF.

The J gene is TRBJ1-6, the V gene TRBV11-1; D remains ambiguous. V gave up 5 bases and J gave up 0 bases, with 11 bases separating them. Germline V gene lookup returns CDR1 SGHAT and CDR2 FQDESV (reference sequence). The CDR3 is 16 amino acids. The CDR3 coding sequence is TGTGCCAGCAGCCCTGGCCAGCGCTCCTATAATTCACCCCTCCACTTT. It is translated as CASSPGQRSYNSPLHF.

This sequence joins TRBV19 and TRBJ1-4, with no clear D. This CDR3 region has 12 residues. Trimming took off 8 bases at V and 5 bases at J, with 9 bases between the two ends. The germline gives CDR1 LNHDA, CDR2 SQIVND (reference sequence). CDR3 in amino acids: CASGNSNEKLFF. The CDR3 coding sequence is TGTGCCAGTGGAAACAGCAATGAAAAACTGTTTTTT.

This clone was detected only once. The rearrangement uses TRBV9 and TRBJ2-7, with 9 nucleotides matching TRBD1. Germline loops: CDR1 SGDLS, CDR2 YYNGEE. V trimming: 4 bases; J trimming: 3 bases; junction bases outside the gene matches: 8. There are 15 residues in the CDR3. The CDR3 here is CASSLGTGYLYEQYF. The CDR3, as DNA: TGTGCCAGCAGCCTCGGGACAGGGTACCTCTACGAGCAGTACTTC.

The chain employs TRBV14 and TRBJ1-3, with no clear D. The CDR3 is made up of 14 amino acids. V was cut by 9 bases and J by 0 bases, with 12 bases left in between. Germline lookup yields CDR1 SGHDN and CDR2 FVKESK. The CDR3 protein is CASIGRSSGNTIYF. CDR3 nucleotides: TGTGCCAGTATTGGCAGAAGCTCTGGAAACACCATATATTTT.

J is TRBJ2-3 and V is TRBV7-3; 8 bases are a match to TRBD2. This CDR3 spans 18 amino acids. CDR1 SGHTA and CDR2 FQGTGA come from the germline V gene. The J segment lost 0 bases and the V segment lost 0 bases, leaving 8 bases of the junction unmatched. Here the CDR3 DNA reads TGTGCCAGCAGCTTAACGGCGTCGGCTAGCGGGAGCACAGATACGCAGTATTTT. It encodes CASSLTASASGSTDTQYF.

This rearrangement joins TRBV27 to TRBJ1-4; D might be TRBD1 (5 bases). CDR3 length: 13 residues. V was clipped by 10 bases and J by 8 bases, with 17 bases between them. The germline gives CDR1 MNHEY, CDR2 SMNVEV (reference sequence). The chain's CDR3 is CATWGEGKEKLFF. In nucleotides, the CDR3 is TGTGCCACCTGGGGGGAGGGAAAAGAAAAACTGTTTTTT.

The rearrangement uses TRBV6-1 and TRBJ1-6, with D perhaps matching TRBD1 (5 bases). With 4 bases removed from V and 0 bases from J, the gap between germline ends came to 19 bases. This CDR3 is built from 19 residues. Germline CDR1 and CDR2: MNHNS and SASEGT. The CDR3 region is CASSGGSGGASSYNSPLHF. The CDR3 coding sequence is TGTGCCAGCAGTGGAGGATCCGGCGGGGCGAGCTCCTATAATTCACCCCTCCACTTT.

The rearrangement uses TRBV2 and TRBJ1-1; tentative D call: TRBD1 (6 bases). Germline V gene lookup returns CDR1 SNHLY and CDR2 FYNNEI. The CDR3 spans 13 residues. V lost 6 bases to trimming and J lost 3 bases, with 11 bases between them. The CDR3 coding sequence is TGTGCCAGCAGGGACAGATACTACACTGAAGCTTTCTTT. It specifies CASRDRYYTEAFF.

The rearrangement links TRBV6-8 to TRBJ2-7, with D perhaps matching TRBD1 (5 bases). The germline CDR1 and CDR2 sequences are MNHGY and SAAAGT. The CDR3 runs to 14 residues. Trimming cost V 2 bases and J 2 bases, with 10 bases left between them. CDR3 sequence reads: CASSYKTDPYEQYF. The DNA of the CDR3 is TGTGCCAGCAGTTACAAGACAGATCCCTACGAGCAGTACTTC.

This chain uses TRBV30 with TRBJ1-1; D is possibly TRBD1 (5 bases). The CDR3 sequence is 14 residues long. Germline loops: CDR1 GTSNPN, CDR2 SVGIG (reference sequence). Trimming pared 0 bases from V and 5 bases from J, leaving 13 bases between. CDR3 coding DNA: TGTGCCTGGAGTGTAATAGGGGATCGGACTGAAGCTTTCTTT. It codes for CAWSVIGDRTEAFF. Variable domain in full (rest from reference TRBV30 and TRBJ1-1): SQTIHQWPATLVQPVGSPLSLECTVEGTSNPNLYWYRQAAGRGLQLLFYSVGIGQISSEVPQNLSASRPQDRQFILSSKKLLLSDSGFYLCAWSVIGDRTEAFFGQGTRLTVV.

Note on this clone: The sample carries other DNA sequences with the same CDR3. This chain uses TRBV27 with TRBJ2-3; D unclear. Germline V gene data show CDR1 as MNHEY and CDR2 as SMNVEV (reference sequence). The CDR3 consists of 16 residues. The V gene lost 0 bases and the J gene lost 1 base, with 11 bases spanning the gap. The CDR3 DNA sequence: TGTGCCAGCAGTTTATCGCTGGGCCGACGCACAGATACGCAGTATTTT. Its translation: CASSLSLGRRTDTQYF.

V usage is TRBV5-1 and J usage is TRBJ2-2, with 7 bases identical to TRBD1. V shed 1 base and J 4 bases; nucleotides not matched to a gene: 4. The CDR3 has 15 residues. The germline V gene encodes CDR1 SGHRS and CDR2 YFSETQ. The chain's CDR3 is CASSLQAGGTGELFF. The CDR3, as DNA: TGCGCCAGCAGCTTGCAGGCAGGGGGCACCGGGGAGCTGTTTTTT.

This clone was seen just once. The chain is built from TRBV5-1 and TRBJ1-2, with TRBD1 as a possible D gene (5 bases). Trimming took off 3 bases at V and 6 bases at J, with 15 bases between the two ends. The CDR3 is 14 amino acids. CDR1 is SGHRS and CDR2 is YFSETQ in the germline V gene. The CDR3 here is CASSSSGGEDGYTF. The CDR3 DNA follows: TGCGCCAGCAGCTCCAGCGGGGGGGAGGATGGCTACACCTTC. Supplemented by reference TRBV5-1 and TRBJ1-2, the full variable domain reads KAGVTQTPRYLIKTRGQQVTLSCSPISGHRSVSWYQQTPGQGLQFLFEYFSETQRNKGNFPGRFSGRQFSNSRSEMNVSTLELGDSALYLCASSSSGGEDGYTFGSGTRLTVV.

This chain joins TRBV6-5 and TRBJ1-4, with no clear D. V dropped 2 bases and J dropped 8 bases, with 9 bases sitting between them. The CDR3 loop spans 13 amino acids. Germline V gene sequence: CDR1 MNHEY, CDR2 SVGAGI. The CDR3 sequence is CASSYQRGEKLFF. The CDR3 coding sequence is TGTGCCAGCAGTTACCAGCGTGGAGAAAAACTGTTTTTT.

The rearrangement uses TRBV6-5 and TRBJ1-2, with TRBD1 identical over 12 bases. With V trimmed by 9 bases and J by 7 bases, 12 bases remained unmatched. Germline lookup yields CDR1 MNHEY and CDR2 SVGAGI. This CDR3 contains 15 residues. This CDR3 is CASSGTGGKGRGYTF. DNA for the CDR3: TGTGCCAGTTCCGGGACAGGGGGCAAGGGACGTGGCTACACCTTC.

V is TRBV20-1 and J is TRBJ1-5; 8 bases are a match to TRBD1. The length of the CDR3 is 14 residues. The J segment lost 2 bases and the V segment lost 3 bases, leaving 3 bases of the junction unmatched. Germline V lookup: CDR1 DFQATT, CDR2 SNEGSKA (reference sequence). DNA of the CDR3: TGCAGTGCTAGTCCACAGGGGGGCAATCAGCCCCAGCATTTT. Protein product: CSASPQGGNQPQHF.

The CDR3 DNA sequence: TGCAGCGGGCAACAGGGGGCGGGGGAGACCCAGTACTTC. Protein: CSGQQGAGETQYF. This chain uses TRBV29-1 with TRBJ2-5; 9 nucleotides match TRBD1. CDR3 length equals 13 residues. CDR1 and CDR2 (germline): SQVTM, ANQGSEA. V gave up 7 bases and J gave up 5 bases; unmatched junction bases: 8.

The chain combines TRBV6-6 with TRBJ1-1; a possible D gene is TRBD1 (6 bases). Germline-derived CDR1 and CDR2 are MNHNY and SVGAGI (reference sequence). The CDR3 spans 14 residues. Trimming removed 2 bases from V and 4 bases from J, with 11 bases in between. The CDR3 loop reads CASSYPQGRTEAFF. The CDR3 region has the DNA TGTGCCAGCAGTTACCCTCAGGGGCGCACTGAAGCTTTCTTT.

The V gene is TRBV12-5, the J gene TRBJ1-2, with a weak D call TRBD1 (5 bases). The V gene lost 7 bases and the J gene lost 8 bases, with 20 bases spanning the gap. CDR3 length: 14 amino acids. Germline V lookup: CDR1 LGHNT, CDR2 FRNRAP. The CDR3 nucleotides read TGTGCTAGTGCCCTCGGACAATCTCCTGAGGGCTACACCTTC. Its translation is CASALGQSPEGYTF.